There are many counts of the clone carrying this TCR beta chain. Its antigen remains unknown. This sample was taken from a study of spatial heterogeneity in lung cancer. Study-level background: A consistent excess of beta-chain over alpha-chain sequences was detected.

Each TCR cDNA molecule carried a unique molecular identifier. One entry per CDR3 protein, called by TCRdb with MiXCR from the 5' RACE reads. The sample has about 7,000 distinct CDR3 sequences, 10% to 15% seen once. Time point reported: sample taken at primary tumor resection. Unsorted whole RNA samples from tumor, nontumor lung or frozen PBMC were sequenced. General study findings and limits: The study found that expanded intratumoral alpha and beta TCR counts tracked tumor mutation counts. Expanded TCRs classified as ubiquitous or regional were counted, and these counts tracked ubiquitous and regional nonsynonymous mutations, respectively.

Trimming shortened V by 3 bases and J by 0 bases, and 11 bases separated the two germline ends. This CDR3 has 16 amino acids. In germline, CDR1 is SGHTA, CDR2 FQGNSA. The TCR comes from a male donor with early-stage non-small cell lung cancer. The chain links TRBV7-2 to TRBJ1-4; D is possibly TRBD1 (5 bases). The source was lung tumor tissue, collected at surgery. For the CDR3, the DNA is TGTGCCAGCAGCTTCGAGACAGCCTCAACTAATGAAAAACTGTTTTTT. This sequence encodes CASSFETASTNEKLFF. Using reference TRBV7-2 and TRBJ1-4 for the parts outside the CDR3, the full variable domain is GAGVSQSPSNKVTEKGKDVELRCDPISGHTALYWYRQSLGQGLEFLIYFQGNSAPDKSGLPSDRFSAERTGGSVSTLTIQRTQQEDSAVYLCASSFETASTNEKLFFGSGTQLSVL.